The source of this T cell receptor (beta chain) is a study of beta chain features in type 1 diabetes. Study-wide results and limits: Type 1 diabetes patients had TCRB CDR3s that were shorter (moderately but significantly so) in all four CD4+ subsets. Because the template was cDNA, high-expressing cells might be over-represented. Patients and controls would share equally any PCR tilt toward shorter templates.

CDR3 length: 16 amino acids. Germline CDR1 reads SGHDN; CDR2 reads FVKESK. The V gene lost 0 bases and the J gene lost 2 bases, with 13 bases spanning the gap. All of the isolated RNA was reverse transcribed, so expressed TCRB transcripts were sequenced. Profiled with immunoSEQ multiplex PCR; TCRdb holds only in-frame clones, not every one. The table includes approximately 380,000 clones, roughly 16% detected once. Post-sort purity exceeded 95% for all sorted populations. A remark on this clone: Its antigen is as yet unknown.

The V gene is TRBV14, the J gene TRBJ1-2; possible D gene TRBD1, 6 bases. Sample: naive CD4+ T cells from blood. This clonotype originated in a woman under 30 in good health. The CDR3 DNA is TGTGCCAGCAGCCAAGATACCCTACAGGGAAACTATGGCTACACCTTC. This translates into CASSQDTLQGNYGYTF. Complete variable domain (other parts from reference TRBV14 and TRBJ1-2): EAGVTQFPSHSVIEKGQTVTLRCDPISGHDNLYWYRRVMGKEIKFLLHFVKESKQDESGMPNNRFLAERTGGTYSTLKVQPAELEDSGVYFCASSQDTLQGNYGYTFGSGTRLTVV.